This is a list of T cell receptor beta chains from one sample in a study of Graves' ophthalmopathy and Graves' hyperthyroidism. From the multiplex PCR reads, TCRdb called clonotypes with MiXCR, one entry per CDR3 protein. The sample shows roughly 400,000 distinct CDR3 sequences, about a sixth of them seen only once. Sequenced material: peripheral blood. The receptor set was obtained from an adult woman with stable Graves' hyperthyroidism. Both conserved end residues are part of each CDR3. The D gene is left open where the match is weak. A row's size may be missing; if present it is once, few, many or a size class.

clone_size: .; v_call: TRBV9; d_call: .; j_call: TRBJ1-3; cdr3_aa: CASSVAPGSGNTIYF; cdr3_nt: TGTGCCAGCAGCGTAGCTCCGGGATCTGGAAACACCATATATTTT
clone_size: .; v_call: TRBV7-2; d_call: .; j_call: TRBJ2-2; cdr3_aa: CASSIRRINTGELFF; cdr3_nt: TGTGCCAGCAGCATCCGACGGATTAACACCGGGGAGCTGTTTTTT
clone_size: many; v_call: TRBV19; d_call: .; j_call: TRBJ1-5; cdr3_aa: CASTESRWGNQPQHF; cdr3_nt: TGTGCCAGTACCGAAAGCCGGTGGGGGAATCAGCCCCAGCATTTT
clone_size: many; v_call: TRBV4-1; d_call: .; j_call: TRBJ1-1; cdr3_aa: CASRGGTPEAFF; cdr3_nt: TGCGCCAGCAGGGGAGGGACACCTGAAGCTTTCTTT
clone_size: many; v_call: TRBV6-5; d_call: TRBD1; j_call: TRBJ2-5; cdr3_aa: CASSHRDRGEETQYF; cdr3_nt: TGTGCCAGCAGCCACCGGGACAGGGGGGAAGAGACCCAGTACTTC
clone_size: many; v_call: TRBV19; d_call: .; j_call: TRBJ1-3; cdr3_aa: CATRSGNTIYF; cdr3_nt: TGTGCCACCCGATCTGGAAACACCATATATTTT
clone_size: .; v_call: TRBV9; d_call: .; j_call: TRBJ2-2; cdr3_aa: CASSVGAGVTGELFF; cdr3_nt: TGTGCCAGCAGCGTAGGGGCAGGGGTCACCGGGGAGCTGTTTTTT
clone_size: many; v_call: TRBV27; d_call: .; j_call: TRBJ2-5; cdr3_aa: CASSSATGKYF; cdr3_nt: TGTGCCAGCAGTTCGGCGACAGGAAAGTACTTC
clone_size: many; v_call: TRBV7-9; d_call: TRBD1; j_call: TRBJ2-5; cdr3_aa: CASSSRDREETQYF; cdr3_nt: TGTGCCAGCAGCTCCCGGGACAGGGAAGAGACCCAGTACTTC
clone_size: .; v_call: TRBV7-2; d_call: .; j_call: TRBJ1-5; cdr3_aa: CASSQSRYQPQHF; cdr3_nt: TGTGCCAGCAGTCAGAGCAGGTATCAGCCCCAGCATTTT
clone_size: many; v_call: TRBV25-1; d_call: .; j_call: TRBJ2-7; cdr3_aa: CASSEFALDGFSYEQYF; cdr3_nt: TGTGCCAGCAGTGAATTCGCTCTAGATGGGTTCTCCTACGAGCAGTACTTC
clone_size: .; v_call: TRBV28; d_call: .; j_call: TRBJ1-5; cdr3_aa: CASSLSTVEPQHF; cdr3_nt: TGTGCCAGCAGTTTATCCACCGTAGAGCCCCAGCATTTT
clone_size: many; v_call: TRBV6-1; d_call: .; j_call: TRBJ2-4; cdr3_aa: CASRLPTGFAKNIQYF; cdr3_nt: TGTGCCAGCAGGCTTCCTACAGGTTTTGCCAAAAACATTCAGTACTTC
clone_size: .; v_call: TRBV25-1; d_call: TRBD1; j_call: TRBJ2-7; cdr3_aa: CASRSGQGIYEQYF; cdr3_nt: TGTGCCAGCAGAAGCGGACAGGGGATTTACGAGCAGTACTTC
clone_size: .; v_call: TRBV29-1; d_call: .; j_call: TRBJ1-1; cdr3_aa: CSVETGRRTEAFF; cdr3_nt: TGCAGCGTTGAAACAGGGAGGCGAACTGAAGCTTTCTTT
clone_size: .; v_call: TRBV4-1; d_call: .; j_call: TRBJ2-7; cdr3_aa: CACSQGDLSEQYF; cdr3_nt: TGCGCCTGCAGCCAAGGGGACTTGAGCGAGCAGTACTTC
clone_size: many; v_call: TRBV28; d_call: .; j_call: TRBJ2-7; cdr3_aa: CASRSLPPPGLQVHEQYF; cdr3_nt: TGTGCCAGCAGATCACTACCACCCCCGGGACTCCAAGTCCACGAGCAGTACTTC
clone_size: few; v_call: TRBV20-1; d_call: .; j_call: TRBJ1-1; cdr3_aa: CSARDIQNTEAFF; cdr3_nt: TGCAGTGCTAGAGATATCCAGAACACTGAAGCTTTCTTT
clone_size: many; v_call: TRBV6-1; d_call: .; j_call: TRBJ2-5; cdr3_aa: CASIRGETQYF; cdr3_nt: TGTGCCAGCATAAGAGGGGAGACCCAGTACTTC
clone_size: many; v_call: TRBV12-3/TRBV12-4; d_call: TRBD1; j_call: TRBJ1-2; cdr3_aa: CASWTPTGGKGYTF; cdr3_nt: TGTGCCAGCTGGACCCCGACAGGGGGTAAGGGCTACACCTTC
clone_size: many; v_call: TRBV5-1; d_call: .; j_call: TRBJ2-2; cdr3_aa: CASSLALSGGELFF; cdr3_nt: TGCGCCAGCAGCTTGGCCCTATCGGGCGGGGAGCTGTTTTTT
clone_size: many; v_call: TRBV7-2; d_call: .; j_call: TRBJ2-7; cdr3_aa: CASRTRGGEQYF; cdr3_nt: TGTGCCAGCAGAACTAGAGGCGGCGAGCAGTACTTC
clone_size: few; v_call: TRBV5-1; d_call: .; j_call: TRBJ2-6; cdr3_aa: CASSLTAGSGANVLTF; cdr3_nt: TGCGCCAGCAGCTTGACCGCAGGGTCTGGGGCCAACGTCCTGACTTTC
clone_size: many; v_call: TRBV28; d_call: .; j_call: TRBJ2-5; cdr3_aa: CASSFLGFQETQYF; cdr3_nt: TGTGCCAGCAGTTTCTTGGGTTTCCAAGAGACCCAGTACTTC
clone_size: .; v_call: TRBV6-1; d_call: .; j_call: TRBJ1-6; cdr3_aa: CASSENRAWSLHF; cdr3_nt: TGTGCCAGCAGTGAGAACAGAGCGTGGTCCCTCCACTTT
clone_size: many; v_call: TRBV5-1; d_call: TRBD1; j_call: TRBJ2-7; cdr3_aa: CASSPGTGPYEQYF; cdr3_nt: TGCGCCAGCAGCCCCGGGACAGGGCCGTACGAGCAGTACTTC
clone_size: many; v_call: TRBV7-6; d_call: .; j_call: TRBJ1-3; cdr3_aa: CASSLAPQHSGNTIYF; cdr3_nt: TGTGCCAGCAGCTTAGCCCCGCAACACTCTGGAAACACCATATATTTT
clone_size: many; v_call: TRBV12-5; d_call: TRBD2; j_call: TRBJ2-7; cdr3_aa: CASGPAPSGSLGEQYF; cdr3_nt: TGTGCTAGTGGCCCAGCCCCTAGCGGGAGTCTCGGCGAGCAGTACTTC
clone_size: .; v_call: TRBV7-2; d_call: .; j_call: TRBJ1-6; cdr3_aa: CASSLDGYNSPLHF; cdr3_nt: TGTGCCAGCAGCTTAGATGGATATAATTCACCCCTCCACTTT
clone_size: few; v_call: TRBV4-1; d_call: TRBD1; j_call: TRBJ2-7; cdr3_aa: CASSQPGQPTYEQYF; cdr3_nt: TGCGCCAGCAGCCAACCGGGACAGCCAACCTACGAGCAGTACTTC
clone_size: many; v_call: TRBV12-3/TRBV12-4; d_call: TRBD1; j_call: TRBJ2-7; cdr3_aa: CASSFRPGTGGSYEQYF; cdr3_nt: TGTGCCAGCAGTTTCCGTCCTGGGACAGGGGGTTCCTACGAGCAGTACTTC
clone_size: many; v_call: TRBV2; d_call: .; j_call: TRBJ1-2; cdr3_aa: CASRSQGFYYGYTF; cdr3_nt: TGTGCCAGCAGGTCGCAGGGCTTCTACTATGGCTACACCTTC
clone_size: many; v_call: TRBV28; d_call: TRBD2; j_call: TRBJ2-5; cdr3_aa: CASSLFRALAGGKETQYF; cdr3_nt: TGTGCCAGCAGTTTATTCAGAGCCCTAGCGGGAGGGAAAGAGACCCAGTACTTC
clone_size: many; v_call: TRBV12-3/TRBV12-4; d_call: .; j_call: TRBJ1-2; cdr3_aa: CASSLEGSYGYTF; cdr3_nt: TGTGCCAGCAGTTTGGAGGGATCCTATGGCTACACCTTC
clone_size: many; v_call: TRBV6-6; d_call: .; j_call: TRBJ1-1; cdr3_aa: CASHFGGLNTEAFF; cdr3_nt: TGTGCCAGCCACTTCGGAGGCCTGAACACTGAAGCTTTCTTT
clone_size: many; v_call: TRBV5-8; d_call: TRBD1; j_call: TRBJ2-7; cdr3_aa: CASSLGTGVFGSYEQYF; cdr3_nt: TGTGCCAGCAGCTTGGGGACAGGGGTGTTTGGCTCCTACGAGCAGTACTTC
clone_size: many; v_call: TRBV4-1; d_call: .; j_call: TRBJ2-7; cdr3_aa: CASSPGDVDEQYF; cdr3_nt: TGCGCCAGCAGCCCGGGAGACGTAGACGAGCAGTACTTC
clone_size: few; v_call: TRBV4-1; d_call: TRBD1; j_call: TRBJ2-5; cdr3_aa: CVSSQPGQHQETQYF; cdr3_nt: TGCGTCAGCAGCCAGCCGGGACAGCACCAAGAGACCCAGTACTTC
clone_size: .; v_call: TRBV9; d_call: .; j_call: TRBJ2-7; cdr3_aa: CASSPRGDTATDEQYF; cdr3_nt: TGTGCCAGCAGCCCCAGGGGGGACACGGCTACCGACGAGCAGTACTTC
clone_size: many; v_call: TRBV11-1; d_call: TRBD2; j_call: TRBJ2-2; cdr3_aa: CASSPTSGSDPNTGELFF; cdr3_nt: TGTGCCAGCAGCCCGACTAGCGGGAGCGACCCGAACACCGGGGAGCTGTTTTTT